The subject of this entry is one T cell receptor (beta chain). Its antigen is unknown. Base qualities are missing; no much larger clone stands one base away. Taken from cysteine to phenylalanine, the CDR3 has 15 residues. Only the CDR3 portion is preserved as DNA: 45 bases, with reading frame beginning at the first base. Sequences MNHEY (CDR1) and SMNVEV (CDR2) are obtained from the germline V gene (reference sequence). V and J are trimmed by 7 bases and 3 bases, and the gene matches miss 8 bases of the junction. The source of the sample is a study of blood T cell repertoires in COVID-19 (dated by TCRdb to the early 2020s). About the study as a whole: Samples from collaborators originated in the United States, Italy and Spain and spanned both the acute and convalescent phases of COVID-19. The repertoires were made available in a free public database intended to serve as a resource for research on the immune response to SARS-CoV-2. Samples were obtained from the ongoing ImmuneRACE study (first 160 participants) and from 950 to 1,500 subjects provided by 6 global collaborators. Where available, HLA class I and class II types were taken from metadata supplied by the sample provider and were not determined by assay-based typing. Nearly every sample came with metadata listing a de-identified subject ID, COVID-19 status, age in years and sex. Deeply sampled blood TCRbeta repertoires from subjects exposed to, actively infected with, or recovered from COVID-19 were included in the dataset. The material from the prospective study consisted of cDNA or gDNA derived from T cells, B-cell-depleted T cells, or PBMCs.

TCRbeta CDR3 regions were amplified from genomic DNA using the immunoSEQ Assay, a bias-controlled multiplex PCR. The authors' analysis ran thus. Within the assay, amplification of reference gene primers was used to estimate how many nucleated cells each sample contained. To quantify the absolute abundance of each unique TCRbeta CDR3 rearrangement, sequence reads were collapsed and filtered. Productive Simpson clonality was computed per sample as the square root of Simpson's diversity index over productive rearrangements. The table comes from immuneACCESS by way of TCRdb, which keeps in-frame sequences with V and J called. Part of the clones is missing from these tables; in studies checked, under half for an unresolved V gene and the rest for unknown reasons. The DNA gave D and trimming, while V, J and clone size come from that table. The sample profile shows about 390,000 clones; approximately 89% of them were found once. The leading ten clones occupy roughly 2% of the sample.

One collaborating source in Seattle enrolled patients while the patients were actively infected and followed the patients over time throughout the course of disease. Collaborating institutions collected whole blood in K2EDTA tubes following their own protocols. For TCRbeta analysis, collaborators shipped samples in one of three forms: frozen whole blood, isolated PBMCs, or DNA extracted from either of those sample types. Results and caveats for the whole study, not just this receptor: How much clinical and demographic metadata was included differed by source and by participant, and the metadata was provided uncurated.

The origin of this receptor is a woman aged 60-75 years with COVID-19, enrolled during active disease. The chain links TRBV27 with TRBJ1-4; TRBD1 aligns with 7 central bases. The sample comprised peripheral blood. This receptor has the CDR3 CASTAAGQPNEKLFF. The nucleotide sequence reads TGTGCCAGCACCGCCGCGGGACAGCCTAATGAAAAACTGTTTTTT.